A selection of T cell receptor beta chains follows, all from one sample in a study of OX40 agonist ivuxolimab in advanced cancers. TCRdb's table, derived via immunoSEQ multiplex PCR, lists solely in-frame clones and lacks some. Of about 44,000 clones listed, 80% to 95% were seen once; the top ten hold approximately 16%. The sequences come from CD4+ or CD8+ T cells sorted from blood, collected in a trial of the OX40 agonist ivuxolimab. Every receptor here comes from an adult with an advanced solid tumor such as melanoma, head and neck, liver or kidney cancer. Each CDR3 is given with its conserved first and last residue. Fields, in order: J gene, V gene, clone size, D gene, CDR3 protein, CDR3 DNA. D genes are given only for firm matches. Part of the rows lack a size; the others show once, few, many or a class for expanded clones.

J gene: TRBJ2-1
V gene: TRBV7-2
clone size: -
D gene: TRBD2
CDR3 protein: CASSPGLANYNEQFF
CDR3 DNA: TGTGCCAGCAGCCCGGGACTAGCGAACTACAATGAGCAGTTCTTC

J gene: TRBJ2-1
V gene: TRBV29-1
clone size: -
D gene: TRBD2
CDR3 protein: CSVEDPSGTSGRSYNEQFF
CDR3 DNA: TGCAGCGTTGAAGACCCCTCCGGGACTAGCGGGAGGTCCTACAATGAGCAGTTCTTC

J gene: TRBJ2-7
V gene: TRBV7-8
clone size: -
D gene: TRBD1
CDR3 protein: CASSIRDRQTYEQYF
CDR3 DNA: TGTGCCAGCAGCATCCGGGACAGGCAAACCTACGAGCAGTACTTC

J gene: TRBJ2-7
V gene: TRBV6-6
clone size: -
D gene: TRBD1
CDR3 protein: CASSQLGQPYEQYF
CDR3 DNA: TGTGCCAGCAGTCAGCTGGGACAGCCCTACGAGCAGTACTTC

J gene: TRBJ1-4
V gene: TRBV5-6
clone size: -
D gene: -
CDR3 protein: CASRPGRSGNPEKLFF
CDR3 DNA: TGTGCCAGCAGACCAGGTCGGAGCGGTAATCCTGAAAAACTGTTTTTT

J gene: TRBJ1-1
V gene: TRBV11-2
clone size: few
D gene: -
CDR3 protein: CATSDLAEAFF
CDR3 DNA: TGTGCCACCTCAGATTTAGCTGAAGCTTTCTTT

J gene: TRBJ1-5
V gene: TRBV28
clone size: once
D gene: -
CDR3 protein: CASSLRGSQPQHF
CDR3 DNA: TGTGCCAGCAGTTTGCGGGGTTCCCAGCCCCAGCATTTT

J gene: TRBJ2-7
V gene: TRBV7-9
clone size: -
D gene: -
CDR3 protein: CASSLDYEQYF
CDR3 DNA: TGTGCCAGCAGCCTGGACTACGAGCAGTACTTC

J gene: TRBJ2-7
V gene: TRBV27
clone size: -
D gene: TRBD1
CDR3 protein: CASALTGASYEQYF
CDR3 DNA: TGTGCCAGCGCACTGACAGGGGCCTCCTACGAGCAGTACTTC

J gene: TRBJ2-3
V gene: TRBV5-1
clone size: -
D gene: -
CDR3 protein: CASSPQRLTDTQYF
CDR3 DNA: TGCGCCAGCAGCCCGCAGCGGCTCACAGATACGCAGTATTTT

J gene: TRBJ2-1
V gene: TRBV6-4
clone size: -
D gene: TRBD2
CDR3 protein: CASRELAGVLGEQFF
CDR3 DNA: TGTGCCAGCAGGGAACTAGCGGGAGTGTTAGGTGAGCAGTTCTTC

J gene: TRBJ2-1
V gene: TRBV19
clone size: -
D gene: TRBD2
CDR3 protein: CASLGLLSGGPAEQFF
CDR3 DNA: TGTGCCAGCCTTGGGCTGCTTTCGGGAGGGCCGGCTGAGCAGTTCTTC

J gene: TRBJ1-1
V gene: TRBV5-1
clone size: -
D gene: -
CDR3 protein: CASSLHGSTEAFF
CDR3 DNA: TGCGCCAGCAGCTTACATGGCTCCACTGAAGCTTTCTTT

J gene: TRBJ2-1
V gene: TRBV6-4
clone size: -
D gene: -
CDR3 protein: CASSDDGQINEQFF
CDR3 DNA: TGTGCCAGCAGTGACGATGGACAGATCAATGAGCAGTTCTTC

J gene: TRBJ2-1
V gene: TRBV4-1
clone size: -
D gene: -
CDR3 protein: CALKRQGLFGEQFF
CDR3 DNA: TGCGCCCTAAAGCGGCAGGGCCTCTTTGGTGAGCAGTTCTTC

J gene: TRBJ1-1
V gene: TRBV5-4
clone size: -
D gene: TRBD1
CDR3 protein: CATGDRAVPEAFF
CDR3 DNA: TGTGCCACCGGAGACAGGGCGGTGCCTGAAGCTTTCTTT

J gene: TRBJ2-7
V gene: TRBV11-1
clone size: -
D gene: -
CDR3 protein: CASSSYPLVQFYEQYF
CDR3 DNA: TGTGCCAGCAGTTCCTATCCACTGGTACAGTTCTACGAGCAGTACTTC

J gene: TRBJ2-2
V gene: TRBV4-2
clone size: once
D gene: TRBD1
CDR3 protein: CASSQETGGSGELFF
CDR3 DNA: TGTGCCAGCAGCCAAGAAACAGGGGGAAGCGGGGAGCTGTTTTTT

J gene: TRBJ2-1
V gene: TRBV11-1
clone size: -
D gene: -
CDR3 protein: CASSPGGRGSYNEQFF
CDR3 DNA: TGTGCCAGCAGCCCTGGGGGAAGAGGCTCCTACAATGAGCAGTTCTTC

J gene: TRBJ2-2
V gene: TRBV11-2
clone size: -
D gene: -
CDR3 protein: CASSILFVEAGELFF
CDR3 DNA: TGTGCCAGCAGCATTCTGTTTGTCGAGGCCGGGGAGCTGTTTTTT

J gene: TRBJ1-3
V gene: TRBV4-1
clone size: -
D gene: -
CDR3 protein: CASSQPGYSNTIYF
CDR3 DNA: TGCGCCAGCAGCCAACCAGGGTATTCAAACACCATATATTTT

J gene: TRBJ2-7
V gene: TRBV10-2
clone size: -
D gene: -
CDR3 protein: CASRNRDYEQYF
CDR3 DNA: TGCGCCAGCAGAAACAGGGACTACGAGCAGTACTTC

J gene: TRBJ2-1
V gene: TRBV7-2
clone size: -
D gene: TRBD2
CDR3 protein: CASSNLGREGIEQFF
CDR3 DNA: TGTGCCAGCAGCAATTTAGGGCGGGAGGGGATCGAGCAGTTCTTC

J gene: TRBJ2-1
V gene: TRBV2
clone size: -
D gene: -
CDR3 protein: CASSPPTDNEQFF
CDR3 DNA: TGTGCCAGCAGTCCCCCAACTGACAATGAGCAGTTCTTC